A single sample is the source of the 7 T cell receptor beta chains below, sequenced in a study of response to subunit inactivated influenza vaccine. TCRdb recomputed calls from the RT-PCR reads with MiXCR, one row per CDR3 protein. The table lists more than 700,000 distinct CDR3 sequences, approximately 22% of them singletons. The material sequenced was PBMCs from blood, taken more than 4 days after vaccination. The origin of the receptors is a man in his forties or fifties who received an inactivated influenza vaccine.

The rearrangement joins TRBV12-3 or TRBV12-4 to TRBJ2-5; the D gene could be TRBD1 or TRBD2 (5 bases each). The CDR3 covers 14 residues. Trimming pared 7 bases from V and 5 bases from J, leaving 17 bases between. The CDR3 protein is CASNSHGGRETQYF. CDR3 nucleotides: TGTGCCAGCAATTCCCATGGGGGACGGGAGACCCAGTACTTC.

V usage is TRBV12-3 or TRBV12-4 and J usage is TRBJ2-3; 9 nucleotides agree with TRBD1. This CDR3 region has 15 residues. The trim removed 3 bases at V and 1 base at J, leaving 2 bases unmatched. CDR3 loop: CASSFWTGGTDTQYF. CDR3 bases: TGTGCCAGCAGTTTCTGGACAGGGGGCACAGATACGCAGTATTTT.

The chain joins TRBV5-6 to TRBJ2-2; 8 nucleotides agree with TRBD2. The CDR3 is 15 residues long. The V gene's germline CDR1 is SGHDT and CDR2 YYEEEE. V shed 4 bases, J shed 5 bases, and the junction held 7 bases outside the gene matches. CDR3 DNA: TGTGCCAGCAGCAACCGACTAGCGCAGACCGGGGAGCTGTTTTTT. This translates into CASSNRLAQTGELFF.

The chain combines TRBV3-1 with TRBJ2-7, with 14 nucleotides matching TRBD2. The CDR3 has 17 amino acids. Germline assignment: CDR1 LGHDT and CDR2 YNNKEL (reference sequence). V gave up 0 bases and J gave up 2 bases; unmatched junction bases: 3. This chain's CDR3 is CASSQDRLAGGTYEQYF. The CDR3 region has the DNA TGTGCCAGCAGCCAAGATCGACTAGCGGGAGGGACCTACGAGCAGTACTTC.

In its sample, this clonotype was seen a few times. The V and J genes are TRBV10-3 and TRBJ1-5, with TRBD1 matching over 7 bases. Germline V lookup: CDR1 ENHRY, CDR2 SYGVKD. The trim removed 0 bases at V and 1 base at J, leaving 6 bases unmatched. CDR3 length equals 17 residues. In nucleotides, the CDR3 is TGTGCCATCAGTGAGTCGAACAGGGGAATGAGCAATCAGCCCCAGCATTTT. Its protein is CAISESNRGMSNQPQHF.

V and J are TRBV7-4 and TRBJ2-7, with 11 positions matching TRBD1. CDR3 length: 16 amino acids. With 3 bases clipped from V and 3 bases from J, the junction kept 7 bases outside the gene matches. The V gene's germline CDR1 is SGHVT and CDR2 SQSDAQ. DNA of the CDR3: TGTGCCAGCAGCTTTCCCGGACAGGGGGCCGTCTACGAGCAGTACTTC. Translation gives CASSFPGQGAVYEQYF.

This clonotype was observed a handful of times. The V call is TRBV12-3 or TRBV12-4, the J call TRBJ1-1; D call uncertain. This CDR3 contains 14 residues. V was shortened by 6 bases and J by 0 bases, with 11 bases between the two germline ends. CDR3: CASRWGGLNTEAFF. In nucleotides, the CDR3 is TGTGCCAGCAGATGGGGAGGGCTGAACACTGAAGCTTTCTTT.